This T cell receptor beta chain came from a study of T cell responses to AZD1222 COVID-19 vaccine. Study-wide results and limits: Repertoire sampling occurred only after the peak T cell response. In the spike-specific TCR repertoire, nearly half reportedly target unmutated variant regions. Clonal diversity may have been underestimated, and the donors were mostly white British, with more females than males.

This clone has only one observation. The antigen is not known. The CDR3 consists of 13 residues. V shed 6 bases and J shed 6 bases, with 14 bases lying between them. Germline lookup yields CDR1 MNHEY and CDR2 SVGAGI. Pooled together were second doses at about 4 or about 12 weeks. Libraries were prepared by immunoSEQ multiplex PCR; TCRdb keeps only in-frame clonotypes and omits some of them. This table has approximately 150,000 clones, 70% to 90% appearing once. This receptor was identified in an adult who received the AZD1222 COVID-19 vaccine. Sequencing was performed on peripheral blood, taken 28 days after the second AZD1222 dose. This sequence joins TRBV6-5 and TRBJ1-1; D is perhaps TRBD1 (6 bases). CDR3 region: CASSRPGAPEAFF. The DNA for the CDR3 is TGTGCCAGCAGCCGACCGGGGGCGCCTGAAGCTTTCTTT.